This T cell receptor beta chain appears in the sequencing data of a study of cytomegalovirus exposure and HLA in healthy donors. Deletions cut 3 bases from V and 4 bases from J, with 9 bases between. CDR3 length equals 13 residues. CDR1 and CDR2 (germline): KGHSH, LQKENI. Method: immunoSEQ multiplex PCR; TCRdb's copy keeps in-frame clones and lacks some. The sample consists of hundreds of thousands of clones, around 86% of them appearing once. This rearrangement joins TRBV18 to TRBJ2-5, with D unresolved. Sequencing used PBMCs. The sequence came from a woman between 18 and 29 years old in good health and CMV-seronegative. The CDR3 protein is CASSPRQRETQYF. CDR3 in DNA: TGTGCCAGCTCACCTAGACAAAGAGAGACCCAGTACTTC.